Below are 17 T cell receptor beta chains sequenced from a single sample in a study of cytotoxic CD8 clonotypes in ibrutinib-treated CLL. Here immunoSEQ multiplex PCR was the method, and the copy in TCRdb shows in-frame clones only, minus some. The table records about 120,000 clones, 55% to 75% of them present only once. The specimen comprised PBMCs, sampled after 24 months of ibrutinib treatment. The receptor source for this set is a human donor with chronic lymphocytic leukemia.

V is TRBV10-3 and J is TRBJ1-1, with TRBD1 identical over 8 bases. V trimming: 0 bases; J trimming: 1 base; junction bases outside the gene matches: 1. The CDR3 contains 15 residues. Germline values: CDR1 ENHRY, CDR2 SYGVKD. CDR3 in DNA: TGTGCCATCAGTGAGTCGACAGGGGCGAACACTGAAGCTTTCTTT. This encodes CAISESTGANTEAFF.

The chain has TRBV30 and TRBJ1-4; TRBD1 matches 8 bases. Germline values: CDR1 GTSNPN, CDR2 SVGIG (reference sequence). The CDR3 is 15 residues long. With V trimmed by 3 bases and J by 7 bases, 10 bases remained unmatched. The DNA for the CDR3 is TGTGCCTGGAGCCCATTTGACAGGGGCGGTGAAAAACTGTTTTTT. This encodes CAWSPFDRGGEKLFF.

The chain carries TRBV30 and TRBJ1-5; D is possibly TRBD1 (6 bases). The CDR3 is made up of 14 amino acids. Looked up from germline, CDR1 is GTSNPN and CDR2 is SVGIG (reference sequence). Trimming stripped 4 bases from V and 4 bases from J, with 14 bases between. The CDR3 reads CAWNQGQMNQPQHF. DNA for the CDR3: TGTGCCTGGAACCAAGGACAGATGAATCAGCCCCAGCATTTT.

The chain employs TRBV29-1 and TRBJ2-5; D might be TRBD1 or TRBD2, each matching 6 bases. Per the germline V gene, CDR1 is SQVTM and CDR2 is ANQGSEA. The CDR3 is 14 amino acids. Between the trimmed V and J ends, which lost 4 bases and 5 bases, there was a span of 17 bases. Here the CDR3 DNA reads TGCAGCGTTGGGTTCGGGGGCGGAGGGGAGACCCAGTACTTC. Protein: CSVGFGGGGETQYF.

This clone appeared a few times. This chain links TRBV25-1 with TRBJ1-6, with 7 bases matching TRBD1. Trimming took 6 bases from V and 6 from J; bases not matched to a gene: 8. The CDR3 contains 15 residues. The germline gives CDR1 MGHDK, CDR2 SYGVNS. Written as DNA, the CDR3 is TGTGCCAGCAGGGCCAAGGGGGCCGGTAATTCACCCCTCCACTTT. The encoded protein is CASRAKGAGNSPLHF.

This clone was detected only a few times. The chain is built from TRBV5-4 and TRBJ1-2, with 12 nucleotides matching TRBD1. This CDR3 comprises 17 residues. V was clipped by 9 bases and J by 0 bases; unmatched bases: 12. Germline loops: CDR1 SGHNT, CDR2 YYREEE (reference sequence). CDR3 residues: CATNPGTGGTANYGYTF. CDR3 nucleotides: TGTGCCACCAATCCCGGGACAGGGGGCACGGCTAACTATGGCTACACCTTC.

The chain employs TRBV29-1 and TRBJ2-5, with a weak D call TRBD1 (6 bases). The CDR3 consists of 14 residues. Trimming cost V 5 bases and J 3 bases, with 16 bases left between them. Per the germline V gene, CDR1 is SQVTM and CDR2 is ANQGSEA. DNA of the CDR3: TGCAGCGTTTCTTCACCGGGACAAAAAGAGACCCAGTACTTC. Residues: CSVSSPGQKETQYF.

The chain carries TRBV27 and TRBJ2-7, with D perhaps TRBD1 or TRBD2 (5 bases each). The germline CDR1 and CDR2 sequences are MNHEY and SMNVEV (reference sequence). Trimming took off 3 bases at V and 3 bases at J, with 15 bases between the two ends. CDR3 size: 15 residues. The CDR3 region is CASSFQSGAVYEQYF. Here the CDR3 DNA reads TGTGCCAGCAGTTTCCAGTCCGGGGCTGTCTACGAGCAGTACTTC.

This clone was counted a single time. This chain connects TRBV5-1 to TRBJ1-1; 8 bases map to TRBD1. Germline-derived CDR1 and CDR2 are SGHRS and YFSETQ. CDR3 size: 15 residues. V was pared by 0 bases and J by 3 bases, with 4 bases of the junction left unmatched. The CDR3 loop is CASSLGTGWDTEAFF. DNA for the CDR3: TGCGCCAGCAGCTTGGGGACAGGGTGGGACACTGAAGCTTTCTTT.

V usage is TRBV9 and J usage is TRBJ2-5; 8 nucleotides align to TRBD2. The V gene's germline CDR1 is SGDLS and CDR2 YYNGEE. Trimming cost V 3 bases and J 3 bases; bases outside gene matches: 7. This CDR3 has 15 amino acids. CDR3 protein: CASSARATSEETQYF. As DNA, the CDR3 is TGTGCCAGCAGCGCCAGAGCGACTAGCGAAGAGACCCAGTACTTC. The variable domain in full, completed from reference TRBV9 and TRBJ2-5, reads DSGVTQTPKHLITATGQRVTLRCSPRSGDLSVYWYQQSLDQGLQFLIQYYNGEERAKGNILERFSAQQFPDLHSELNLSSLELGDSALYFCASSARATSEETQYFGPGTRLLVL.

The rearrangement uses TRBV5-4 and TRBJ1-1; D may be TRBD1 (5 bases). V shed 9 bases and J shed 2 bases, with 14 bases lying between them. This CDR3 is 13 amino acids long. Germline lookup yields CDR1 SGHNT and CDR2 YYREEE (reference sequence). The CDR3 loop reads CAIGTDRNTEAFF. DNA of the CDR3: TGTGCCATCGGGACGGACCGAAACACTGAAGCTTTCTTT.

The chain has TRBV7-8 and TRBJ2-7, with no clear D. Trimming pared 5 bases from V and 0 bases from J, leaving 11 bases between. There are 14 residues in the CDR3. Germline V gene sequence: CDR1 SGHVS, CDR2 FQNEAQ. CDR3 coding DNA: TGTGCCAGCAGCCCCCGGGTCCTCTCCTACGAGCAGTACTTC. Protein product: CASSPRVLSYEQYF. Supplemented by reference TRBV7-8 and TRBJ2-7, the full variable domain reads GAGVSQSPRYKVAKRGQDVALRCDPISGHVSLFWYQQALGQGPEFLTYFQNEAQLDKSGLPSDRFFAERPEGSVSTLKIQRTQQEDSAVYLCASSPRVLSYEQYFGPGTRLTVT.

The chain carries TRBV30 and TRBJ1-1; no firm D call. CDR1 and CDR2 from the germline V gene are GTSNPN and SVGIG (reference sequence). This CDR3 is built from 15 residues. V was clipped by 4 bases and J by 1 base, with 16 bases between them. This CDR3 reads CAWTRTDRANTEAFF. As DNA, the CDR3 is TGTGCCTGGACGCGCACAGATCGGGCGAACACTGAAGCTTTCTTT.

This chain connects TRBV2 to TRBJ1-5; D is possibly TRBD1 (5 bases). Germline CDR1 is SNHLY and CDR2 is FYNNEI. The CDR3 extends over 13 amino acids. V was cut by 3 bases and J by 9 bases, with 12 bases left in between. CDR3 protein: CASSDKGIGPQHF. The CDR3 nucleotides are TGTGCCAGCAGTGATAAGGGGATTGGGCCCCAGCATTTT.

The chain links TRBV6-1 to TRBJ1-2; 7 bases match TRBD1. Germline V CDR1 and CDR2: MNHNS, SASEGT. V trimming: 1 base; J trimming: 4 bases; junction bases outside the gene matches: 9. The CDR3 runs 16 residues. The CDR3, as DNA: TGTGCCAGCAGTGAAGTCAGGGGGAAGTCAGGCTATGGCTACACCTTC. This sequence encodes CASSEVRGKSGYGYTF.

The V and J genes are TRBV19 and TRBJ2-3; TRBD1 or TRBD2 may be the D gene (6 bases each). Trimming left V 6 bases short and J 6 bases short, with 19 bases between. CDR1 and CDR2 from the germline V gene are LNHDA and SQIVND (reference sequence). The CDR3 is 15 residues long. The CDR3 region is CASSPAGTYSDTQYF. The CDR3 DNA reads TGTGCCAGTAGCCCGGCGGGGACATATTCTGATACGCAGTATTTT.

V usage is TRBV7-9 and J usage is TRBJ2-7; D unclear. Germline-derived CDR1 and CDR2 are SEHNR and FQNEAQ (reference sequence). The CDR3 is 12 residues long. Trimming removed 5 bases from V and 4 bases from J, with 9 bases in between. The CDR3 protein is CASSPPNYEQYF. The CDR3 DNA sequence: TGTGCCAGCAGCCCACCTAATTACGAGCAGTACTTC.